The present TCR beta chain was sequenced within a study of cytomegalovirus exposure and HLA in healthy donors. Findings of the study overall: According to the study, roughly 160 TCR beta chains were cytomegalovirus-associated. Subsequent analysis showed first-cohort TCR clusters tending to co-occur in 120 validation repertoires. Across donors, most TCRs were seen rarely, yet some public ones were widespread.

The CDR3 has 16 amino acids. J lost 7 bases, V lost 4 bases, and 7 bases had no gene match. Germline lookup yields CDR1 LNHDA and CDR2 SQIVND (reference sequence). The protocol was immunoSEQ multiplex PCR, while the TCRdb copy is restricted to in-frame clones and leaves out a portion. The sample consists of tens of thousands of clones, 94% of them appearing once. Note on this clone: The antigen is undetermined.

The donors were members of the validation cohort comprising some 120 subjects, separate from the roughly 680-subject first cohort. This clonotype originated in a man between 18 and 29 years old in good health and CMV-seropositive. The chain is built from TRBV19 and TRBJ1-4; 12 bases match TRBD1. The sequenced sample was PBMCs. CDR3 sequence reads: CASSSGTGGAGEKLFF. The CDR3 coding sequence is TGTGCCAGTAGTAGCGGGACAGGGGGCGCGGGTGAAAAACTGTTTTTT.